A single TCR beta chain is shown here with its context. The data derive from a study of blood T cell repertoires in COVID-19. Study at large: From the United States, Italy and Spain came samples of acute and convalescent COVID-19. PBMCs, B-cell-depleted T cells, or T cells were the source of the cDNA or gDNA that made up the material.

Germline CDR1 SGHNT, CDR2 YENEEA. The trim removed 4 bases at V and 4 bases at J, leaving 12 bases unmatched. This CDR3 is 16 amino acids long. Authors' data handling: Using reference gene primer amplification, nucleated cell counts were estimated. The protocol was immunoSEQ multiplex PCR, while the TCRdb copy is restricted to in-frame clones and leaves out a portion. The V and J calls and clone size were taken over from that table, and D and trimming were inferred from the DNA. The profile shows about 63,000 clones, less than 80% of them singletons. Sequenced material: peripheral blood. This sequence originates from a human donor in a cohort sampled during active COVID-19. The chain uses TRBV11-3 and TRBJ2-7, with 8 bases fitting TRBD1. CDR3 nucleotides: TGTGCCAGCAGCTCACCAGGGGGCGGAGGGGTTTACGAGCAGTACTTC. Protein sequence: CASSSPGGGGVYEQYF.